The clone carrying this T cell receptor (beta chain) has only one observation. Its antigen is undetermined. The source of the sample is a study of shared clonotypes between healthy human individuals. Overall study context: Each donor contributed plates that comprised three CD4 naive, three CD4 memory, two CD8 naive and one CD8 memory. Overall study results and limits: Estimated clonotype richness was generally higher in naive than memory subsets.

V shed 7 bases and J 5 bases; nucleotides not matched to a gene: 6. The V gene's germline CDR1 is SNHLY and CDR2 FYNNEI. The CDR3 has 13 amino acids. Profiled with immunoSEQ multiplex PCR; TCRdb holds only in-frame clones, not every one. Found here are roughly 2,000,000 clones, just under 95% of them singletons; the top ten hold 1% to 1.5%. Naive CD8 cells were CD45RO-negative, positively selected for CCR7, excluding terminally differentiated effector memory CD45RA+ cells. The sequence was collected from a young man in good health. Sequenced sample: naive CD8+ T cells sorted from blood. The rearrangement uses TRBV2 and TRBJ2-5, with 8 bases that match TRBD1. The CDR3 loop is CASMGQEGETQYF. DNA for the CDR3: TGTGCCAGCATGGGACAGGAGGGGGAGACCCAGTACTTC.